The 5 T cell receptor beta chains in this list originate from one sample, sequenced in a study of T cells in Graves' hyperthyroidism and ophthalmopathy. Amplification of TCR beta CDR3 regions used RNA as the template. Initially, a first-round RT-PCR of the TCR CDR3 employed the HTBI primer set. TCRdb analysed the multiplex PCR reads with MiXCR anew, one entry per CDR3 protein. This sample yields 200,000 to 250,000 distinct CDR3 sequences, of which under 20% are seen a single time; roughly 50% belongs to the top ten. Sequencing used blood. Receptor source: a man aged 50 or older with Graves' hyperthyroidism.

This clonotype showed up many times. The chain is built from TRBV9 and TRBJ2-7, with 7 bases matching TRBD2. The CDR3 covers 14 residues. After removal of 1 base from V and 1 base from J, the junction contained 2 bases not matched to a gene. Per germline, CDR1 SGDLS and CDR2 YYNGEE. The CDR3 sequence is CASSVLAESYEQYF. CDR3 sequence (DNA): TGTGCCAGCAGCGTACTAGCGGAATCCTACGAGCAGTACTTC.

This clonotype was detected many times. The V call is TRBV3-1, the J call TRBJ2-7; 8 bases fit TRBD2. CDR3 size: 15 residues. The germline V gene has CDR1 LGHDT and CDR2 YNNKEL (reference sequence). Germline trimming cut 1 base from V and 4 bases from J; bases unmatched to any gene: 6. This chain's CDR3 is CASSQVGSGIYEQYF. The CDR3 DNA reads TGTGCCAGCAGCCAAGTGGGTAGCGGGATTTACGAGCAGTACTTC.

This clonotype has a handful of counts. The chain has TRBV6-1 and TRBJ2-2, with 11 bases that match TRBD2. Germline lookup yields CDR1 MNHNS and CDR2 SASEGT. CDR3 size: 15 residues. Trimming took 11 bases from V and 5 from J; bases not matched to a gene: 10. The CDR3 reads CACTLGTSGTGELFF. CDR3 DNA sequence: TGTGCCTGCACGCTAGGGACTAGCGGAACCGGGGAGCTGTTTTTT.

This clonotype was counted between two and nine times. The chain employs TRBV9 and TRBJ2-3; D is tentatively TRBD1 or TRBD2 (5 bases each). Germline V lookup: CDR1 SGDLS, CDR2 YYNGEE. The CDR3 length is 14 residues. Trimming took 4 bases from V and 1 from J, leaving 10 bases between them. CDR3 sequence: CASSPGPGTDTQYF. As DNA, the CDR3 is TGTGCCAGCAGCCCGGGACCCGGCACAGATACGCAGTATTTT.

This clonotype was detected ten times or more. The chain combines TRBV6-2 or TRBV6-3 with TRBJ2-1; tentatively, D is TRBD1 (5 bases). Trimming took 8 bases from V and 0 from J, leaving 14 bases between them. CDR1 and CDR2 (germline): MNHEY, SVGEGT. The CDR3 loop spans 15 amino acids. The CDR3 region has the DNA TGTGCCAGCCGACAGTCAATAGGCTCCTACAATGAGCAGTTCTTC. It specifies CASRQSIGSYNEQFF.